This TCR beta chain was identified during a study of cytomegalovirus exposure and HLA in healthy donors. The CDR3 is 13 residues long. The V and J ends lost 6 bases and 13 bases, in that order; junction bases with no gene match: 7. In germline, CDR1 is MDHEN, CDR2 SYDVKM. Both 60 Vbeta primers and 13 Jbeta primers went into the PCR. Profiling relied on immunoSEQ multiplex PCR, and the TCRdb table lists in-frame clones only, not all of them. The sample contains 100,000 to 150,000 clones, around three quarters of which appear only once. The rearrangement joins TRBV28 to TRBJ2-1; 12 bases are shared with TRBD1. The sequence derives from a middle-aged man in good health and CMV-seronegative. Sequencing was performed on PBMCs. The CDR3 coding sequence is TGTGCCAGCAGAAAAACCGGGACAGGGGGCCAGTTCTTC. Residues: CASRKTGTGGQFF. The variable domain in full, completed from reference TRBV28 and TRBJ2-1, reads DVKVTQSSRYLVKRTGEKVFLECVQDMDHENMFWYRQDPGLGLRLIYFSYDVKMKEKGDIPEGYSVSREKKERFSLILESASTNQTSMYLCASRKTGTGGQFFGPGTRLTVL.